The clone carrying this T cell receptor beta chain was picked up a small number of times. Its matching antigen is unknown. One entry per CDR3 protein results from TCRdb running MiXCR on the 5' RACE reads. The repertoire holds under 300,000 distinct CDR3 sequences, with around 6.7% as singletons. The germline gives CDR1 KGHDR, CDR2 SFDVKD. J was trimmed by 1 base and V by 6 bases; bases with no gene match: 1. CDR3 length: 14 amino acids. This specimen comes from a study of T cells after yellow fever vaccination. Study as a whole: In the case of low-cell-number fractions, SMART-Seq v4 Ultra Low Input was used for preparation. General observations from the study: Researchers report a weaker secondary response that nonetheless peaked faster, day 5 versus 15. The booster saw the reappearance of most primary-vaccination clones (roughly 96% CD4, about 88% CD8).

The chain employs TRBV24-1 and TRBJ2-5; 10 bases agree with TRBD2. The starting material was CD4+ T cells sorted from PBMCs, obtained on the day of the yellow fever booster vaccination. The TCR was taken from a man aged 30-40 years who received the YFV17D yellow fever vaccine. CDR3 protein: CATSSGRAQETQYF. The CDR3 coding sequence is TGTGCCACCAGTAGCGGGAGGGCCCAAGAGACCCAGTACTTC.